This T cell receptor (beta chain) was recovered during a study of blood T cell repertoires in COVID-19. Study information: Acute-phase and convalescent COVID-19 samples originated in the United States, Italy and Spain. Nucleic acid was either cDNA or gDNA, and it came from T cells, B-cell-depleted T cells, or PBMCs.

Trimming at V came to 2 bases and at J to 1 base, leaving 8 bases not matched to a gene. The CDR3 runs 18 residues. Germline CDR1 LNHDA, CDR2 SQIVND (reference sequence). In the original processing: It was from reference gene primer amplification that nucleated cell counts were estimated. Sequencing was performed with immunoSEQ multiplex PCR; in TCRdb, only in-frame clones are kept and a portion is missing. That table gives V, J and clone size, and the DNA gave D and trimming. The sample has 80,000 to 100,000 clones, about 84% seen once; the top ten hold about 4.4%. Sequencing was performed on peripheral blood. This TCR was recovered from a man aged 55 to 69 with acute or convalescent COVID-19. This chain uses TRBV19 with TRBJ2-6; the match to TRBD1 covers 7 bases. The CDR3 sequence is CASSISGTVLSGANVLTF. The CDR3 DNA is TGTGCCAGTAGTATATCCGGGACAGTGTTATCTGGGGCCAACGTCCTGACTTTC.